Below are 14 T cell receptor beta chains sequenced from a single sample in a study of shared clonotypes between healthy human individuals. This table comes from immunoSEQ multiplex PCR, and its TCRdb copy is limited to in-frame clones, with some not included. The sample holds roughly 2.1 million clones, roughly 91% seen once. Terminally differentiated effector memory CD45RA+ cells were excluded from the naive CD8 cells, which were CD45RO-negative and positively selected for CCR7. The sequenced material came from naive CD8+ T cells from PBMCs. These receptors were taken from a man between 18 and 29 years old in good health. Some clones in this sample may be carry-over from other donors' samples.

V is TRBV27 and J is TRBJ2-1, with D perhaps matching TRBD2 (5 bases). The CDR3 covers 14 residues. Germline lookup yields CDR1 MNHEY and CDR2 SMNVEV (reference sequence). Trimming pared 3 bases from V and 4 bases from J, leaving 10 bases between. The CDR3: CASSLEVGYNEQFF. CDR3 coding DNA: TGTGCCAGCAGTTTGGAGGTGGGTTACAATGAGCAGTTCTTC.

The CDR3 DNA follows: TGTGCCAGCAGCTCGGGGAGGGATGAAGCTTTCTTT. This codes for CASSSGRDEAFF. This sequence joins TRBV5-4 and TRBJ1-1; D uncertain. The V end lost 3 bases, the J end lost 7 bases, and 10 bases lay between the germline ends. The CDR3 is 12 amino acids. CDR1 is SGHNT, CDR2 YYREEE, per germline (reference sequence).

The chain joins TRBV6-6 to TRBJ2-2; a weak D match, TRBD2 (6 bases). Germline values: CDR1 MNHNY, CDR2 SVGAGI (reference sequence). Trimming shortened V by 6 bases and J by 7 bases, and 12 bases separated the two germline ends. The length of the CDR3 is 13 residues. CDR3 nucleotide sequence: TGTGCCAGCAGCCCCGGGAGTGGCGGGGAGCTGTTTTTT. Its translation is CASSPGSGGELFF.

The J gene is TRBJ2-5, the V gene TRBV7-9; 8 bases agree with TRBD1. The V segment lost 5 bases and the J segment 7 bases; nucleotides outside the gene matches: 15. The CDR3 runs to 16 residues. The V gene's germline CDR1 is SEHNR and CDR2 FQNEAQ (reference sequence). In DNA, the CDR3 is TGTGCCAGCAGCGAGAGCCGGGACAGGCTTTTCAGGACCCAGTACTTC. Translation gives CASSESRDRLFRTQYF.

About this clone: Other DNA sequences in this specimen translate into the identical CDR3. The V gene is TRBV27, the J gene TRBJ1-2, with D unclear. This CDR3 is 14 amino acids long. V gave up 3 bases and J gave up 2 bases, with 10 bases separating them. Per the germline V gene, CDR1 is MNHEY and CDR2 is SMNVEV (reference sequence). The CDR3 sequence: CASSLEGPNYGYTF. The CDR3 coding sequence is TGTGCCAGCAGTTTGGAGGGCCCAAACTATGGCTACACCTTC.

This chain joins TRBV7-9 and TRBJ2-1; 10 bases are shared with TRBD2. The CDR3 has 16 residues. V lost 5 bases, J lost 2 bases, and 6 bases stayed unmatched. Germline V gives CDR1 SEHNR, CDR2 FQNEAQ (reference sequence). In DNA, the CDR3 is TGTGCCAGCAGCCCCAGCGGGAGGGGGACCTACAATGAGCAGTTCTTC. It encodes CASSPSGRGTYNEQFF.

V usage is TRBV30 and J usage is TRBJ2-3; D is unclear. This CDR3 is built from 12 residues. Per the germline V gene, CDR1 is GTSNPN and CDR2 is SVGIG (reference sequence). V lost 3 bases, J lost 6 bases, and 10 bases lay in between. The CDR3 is CAWRRRADTQYF. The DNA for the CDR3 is TGTGCCTGGAGGCGTAGGGCGGATACGCAGTATTTT.

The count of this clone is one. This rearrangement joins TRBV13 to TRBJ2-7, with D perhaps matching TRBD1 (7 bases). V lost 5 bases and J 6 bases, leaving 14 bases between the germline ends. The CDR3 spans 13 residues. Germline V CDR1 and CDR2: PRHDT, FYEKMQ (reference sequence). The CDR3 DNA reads TGTGCCAGCAGCCCTCAGGGGGGAGGCGAGCAGTACTTC. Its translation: CASSPQGGGEQYF.

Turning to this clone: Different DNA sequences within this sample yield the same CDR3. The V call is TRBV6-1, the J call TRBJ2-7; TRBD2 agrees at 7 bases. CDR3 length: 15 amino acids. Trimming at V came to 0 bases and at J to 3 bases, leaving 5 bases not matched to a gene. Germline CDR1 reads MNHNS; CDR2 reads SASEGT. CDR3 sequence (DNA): TGTGCCAGCAGTGAAGCCCGGCTAGCGGTCTACGAGCAGTACTTC. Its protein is CASSEARLAVYEQYF.

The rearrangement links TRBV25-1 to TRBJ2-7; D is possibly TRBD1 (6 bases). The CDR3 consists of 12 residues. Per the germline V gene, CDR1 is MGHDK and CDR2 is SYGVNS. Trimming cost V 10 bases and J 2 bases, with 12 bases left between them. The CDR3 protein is CATRQVPYEQYF. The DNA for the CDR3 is TGTGCCACCAGACAGGTTCCCTACGAGCAGTACTTC.

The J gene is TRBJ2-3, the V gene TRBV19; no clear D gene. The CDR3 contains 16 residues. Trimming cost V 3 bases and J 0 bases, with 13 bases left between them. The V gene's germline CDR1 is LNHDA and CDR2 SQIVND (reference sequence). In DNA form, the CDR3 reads TGTGCCAGTAGTATTTTAGGCCCTGGGAGCACAGATACGCAGTATTTT. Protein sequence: CASSILGPGSTDTQYF.

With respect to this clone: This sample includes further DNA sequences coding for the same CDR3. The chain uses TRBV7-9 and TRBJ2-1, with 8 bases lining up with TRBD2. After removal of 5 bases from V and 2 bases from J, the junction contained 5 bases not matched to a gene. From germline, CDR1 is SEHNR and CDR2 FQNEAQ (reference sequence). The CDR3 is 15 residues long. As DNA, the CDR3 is TGTGCCAGCAGCCCCCTCGGGGGGGCCTACAATGAGCAGTTCTTC. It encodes CASSPLGGAYNEQFF.

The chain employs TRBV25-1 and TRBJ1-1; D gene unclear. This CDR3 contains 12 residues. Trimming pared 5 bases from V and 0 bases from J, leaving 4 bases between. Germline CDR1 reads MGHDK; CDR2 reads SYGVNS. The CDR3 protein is CASSSMNTEAFF. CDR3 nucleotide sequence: TGTGCCAGCAGTTCGATGAACACTGAAGCTTTCTTT.

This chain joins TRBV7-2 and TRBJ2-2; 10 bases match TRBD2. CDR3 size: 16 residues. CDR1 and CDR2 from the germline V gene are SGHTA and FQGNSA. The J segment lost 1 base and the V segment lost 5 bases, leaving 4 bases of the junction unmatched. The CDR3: CASSMWTSGNTGELFF. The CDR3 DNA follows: TGTGCCAGCAGCATGTGGACTAGCGGGAACACCGGGGAGCTGTTTTTT.